A single sample gave rise to the 19 T cell receptor beta chains below, sequenced in a study of control samples from healthy donors and cancer patients (TCRdb year 2020). The method was the immunoSEQ multiplex PCR assay. The table comes from immuneACCESS by way of TCRdb, which keeps in-frame sequences with V and J called. Part of the clones is missing from these tables; in studies checked, under half for an unresolved V gene and the rest for unknown reasons. The sample profile shows 51,000 or so clones; roughly 80% of them were found once. Clones ranked in the top ten supply about 9.4% of the sample. Source material: blood. The receptors were sampled from a man between 65 and 85 years old in good health.

The rearrangement links TRBV19 to TRBJ2-1, with D perhaps being TRBD1 or TRBD2 (5 bases each). Per the germline V gene, CDR1 is LNHDA and CDR2 is SQIVND (reference sequence). This CDR3 comprises 14 residues. Trimming cost V 9 bases and J 4 bases, with 16 bases left between them. The CDR3 spells CASRDPRRYNEQFF. The DNA for the CDR3 is TGTGCCAGCAGGGACCCAAGGCGTTACAATGAGCAGTTCTTC. Full variable domain (outside the CDR3, taken from reference TRBV19 and TRBJ2-1): DGGITQSPKYLFRKEGQNVTLSCEQNLNHDAMYWYRQDPGQGLRLIYYSQIVNDFQKGDIAEGYSVSREKKESFPLTVTSAQKNPTAFYLCASRDPRRYNEQFFGPGTRLTVL.

The rearrangement links TRBV25-1 to TRBJ2-1, with TRBD1 matching over 8 bases. This CDR3 is 14 amino acids long. CDR1 is MGHDK and CDR2 is SYGVNS in the germline V gene. Losses at the gene ends were 3 bases for V and 8 bases for J; bases not matched to a gene: 6. CDR3 in DNA: TGTGCCAGCAGTGATCAGGACAGGGCGGATGAGCAGTTCTTC. Translating it yields CASSDQDRADEQFF.

J is TRBJ2-2 and V is TRBV10-3; D is possibly TRBD1 (5 bases). The length of the CDR3 is 14 residues. Germline V lookup: CDR1 ENHRY, CDR2 SYGVKD. Trimming removed 2 bases from V and 4 bases from J, with 8 bases in between. The CDR3 protein is CAISEGAGTGELFF. The DNA of the CDR3 is TGTGCCATCAGTGAGGGGGCTGGCACCGGGGAGCTGTTTTTT.

This chain connects TRBV28 to TRBJ1-3; tentatively, D is TRBD1 (5 bases). Germline V lookup: CDR1 MDHEN, CDR2 SYDVKM. This CDR3 spans 15 amino acids. V gave up 5 bases and J gave up 3 bases, with 14 bases separating them. DNA of the CDR3: TGTGCCAGCAGTCTGCTAGGGGACGGTGGAAACACCATATATTTT. Translating gives CASSLLGDGGNTIYF.

The chain combines TRBV10-1 with TRBJ2-2, with a tentative D call TRBD2 (6 bases). From germline, CDR1 is WNHNN and CDR2 SYGVQD (reference sequence). The CDR3 runs 14 residues. V was pared by 5 bases and J by 5 bases, with 12 bases between. CDR3 coding DNA: TGCGCCAGCAGTCGGCGGGAAGGGACCGGGGAGCTGTTTTTT. It specifies CASSRREGTGELFF.

The V and J genes are TRBV5-4 and TRBJ1-2, with 7 nucleotides matching TRBD1. The trim removed 2 bases at V and 4 bases at J, leaving 8 bases unmatched. The V gene's germline CDR1 is SGHNT and CDR2 YYREEE (reference sequence). The CDR3 extends over 15 amino acids. This CDR3 is CASSLPGQPSYGYTF. CDR3 nucleotides: TGTGCCAGCAGCTTACCGGGACAGCCCTCCTATGGCTACACCTTC.

This chain joins TRBV2 and TRBJ1-2, with a weak D call TRBD1 (5 bases). The CDR3 loop spans 11 amino acids. Germline-derived CDR1 and CDR2 are SNHLY and FYNNEI. Trimming removed 6 bases at V and 10 bases at J, with 12 bases between. CDR3 residues: CASSREVVYTF. DNA for the CDR3: TGTGCCAGCAGCAGGGAAGTCGTCTACACCTTC.

The rearrangement links TRBV6-6 to TRBJ1-1; the D is unclear. V gave up 2 bases and J gave up 1 base, with 5 bases separating them. The CDR3 length is 13 residues. The germline V gene encodes CDR1 MNHNY and CDR2 SVGAGI (reference sequence). Here the CDR3 DNA reads TGTGCCAGCAGTTACGAGGGGAACACTGAAGCTTTCTTT. Translated: CASSYEGNTEAFF.

The chain combines TRBV10-1 with TRBJ1-4, with 9 bases identical to TRBD1. Trimming cost V 0 bases and J 8 bases; bases outside gene matches: 4. The CDR3 sequence is 15 residues long. Germline V gene sequence: CDR1 WNHNN, CDR2 SYGVQD (reference sequence). In DNA, the CDR3 is TGCGCCAGCAGTGAGTCGACAGGGGGGGGCGAAAAACTGTTTTTT. This gives the protein CASSESTGGGEKLFF.

This clone was detected only once. This chain uses TRBV28 with TRBJ2-7; no clear D. The germline V and J ends were trimmed by 2 bases and 2 bases, with 7 bases remaining between them. This CDR3 is 13 amino acids long. CDR1 is MDHEN and CDR2 is SYDVKM in the germline V gene. CDR3 amino acids: CASSLVGTYEQYF. CDR3 sequence (DNA): TGTGCCAGCAGTTTAGTAGGGACCTACGAGCAGTACTTC.

This sequence joins TRBV9 and TRBJ2-1; 8 bases agree with TRBD2. V lost 0 bases to trimming and J lost 3 bases; unmatched junction nucleotides: 5. CDR1 and CDR2 (germline): SGDLS, YYNGEE. This CDR3 spans 16 amino acids. For the CDR3, the DNA is TGTGCCAGCAGCGTAGACGGACTAGCAGGCTACAATGAGCAGTTCTTC. Its protein product is CASSVDGLAGYNEQFF.

The rearrangement uses TRBV6-5 and TRBJ2-3; TRBD1 agrees at 7 bases. Trimming at V came to 6 bases and at J to 5 bases, leaving 8 bases not matched to a gene. Germline V gene data show CDR1 as MNHEY and CDR2 as SVGAGI. This CDR3 has 14 residues. The CDR3 spells CASRARGQGDTQYF. Here the CDR3 DNA reads TGTGCCAGCAGAGCAAGGGGGCAGGGAGATACGCAGTATTTT.

The chain is built from TRBV5-6 and TRBJ1-1; tentatively, D is TRBD1 (6 bases). Germline CDR1 and CDR2: SGHDT and YYEEEE. This CDR3 has 14 amino acids. Trimming took 3 bases from V and 1 from J, leaving 10 bases between them. The CDR3 nucleotides are TGTGCCAGCAGCTGGATGGACAGGAACACTGAAGCTTTCTTT. It encodes CASSWMDRNTEAFF.

This chain links TRBV7-2 with TRBJ1-3, with unresolved D. The V gene lost 3 bases and the J gene lost 2 bases, with 8 bases spanning the gap. This CDR3 is built from 14 residues. Looked up from germline, CDR1 is SGHTA and CDR2 is FQGNSA. CDR3 in amino acids: CASSFDQAGNTIYF. The CDR3 DNA is TGTGCCAGCAGCTTCGACCAGGCTGGAAACACCATATATTTT.

This chain links TRBV9 with TRBJ2-5; 7 bases are a match to TRBD2. Trimming removed 3 bases from V and 5 bases from J; junction bases left unmatched: 4. The CDR3 is 13 amino acids. Germline CDR1 is SGDLS and CDR2 is YYNGEE. CDR3 DNA: TGTGCCAGCAGCGCCGGACTAGTTGAGACCCAGTACTTC. Translation gives CASSAGLVETQYF.

This chain joins TRBV11-3 and TRBJ2-7; D uncertain. The CDR3 length is 13 residues. Germline CDR1 is SGHNT and CDR2 is YENEEA. V was cut by 5 bases and J by 3 bases, with 11 bases left in between. For the CDR3, the DNA is TGTGCCAGCAGCGGCCCTGGGGTCTACGAGCAGTACTTC. Protein: CASSGPGVYEQYF.

The genes are TRBV19 and TRBJ1-1, with D maybe TRBD1 (6 bases). The CDR3 spans 14 residues. Trimming left V 6 bases short and J 0 bases short, with 11 bases between. Germline V gives CDR1 LNHDA, CDR2 SQIVND (reference sequence). CDR3 region: CASRPTGMNTEAFF. The CDR3 DNA sequence: TGTGCCAGTAGGCCGACAGGAATGAACACTGAAGCTTTCTTT.

The V call is TRBV18, the J call TRBJ1-1, with D perhaps TRBD1 (5 bases). Germline V gene sequence: CDR1 KGHSH, CDR2 LQKENI. The CDR3 contains 14 residues. Trimming pared 3 bases from V and 1 base from J, leaving 9 bases between. The CDR3 sequence: CASSPITGNTEAFF. CDR3 bases: TGTGCCAGCTCACCTATTACAGGGAACACTGAAGCTTTCTTT.

CDR3 nucleotide sequence: TGTGCCAGCTTCACAACTAACTATGGCTACACCTTC. It codes for CASFTTNYGYTF. The chain carries TRBV28 and TRBJ1-2; D is ambiguous. Germline assignment: CDR1 MDHEN and CDR2 SYDVKM. Trimming cost V 8 bases and J 0 bases, with 7 bases left between them. CDR3 size: 12 residues.